These T cell receptor beta chains were read from a single sample in a study of T cell changes during pregnancy in multiple sclerosis. Only in-frame clones appear in the TCRdb table, and some are missing; sequencing was by immunoSEQ multiplex PCR. The repertoire holds tens of thousands of clones, with about 88% as singletons. The sample here was CD4+ T cells from peripheral blood mononuclear cells, taken in the third trimester of pregnancy. Source of these receptors: a female donor with multiple sclerosis, enrolled in a pregnancy study. Both conserved end residues are part of each CDR3. Fields, in order: J gene, D gene, clone size, V gene, CDR3 DNA, CDR3 protein. D genes are given only for firm matches. Clone sizes are given selectively: once, few, many, or a class where the clone is expanded.

J: TRBJ2-1
D: TRBD1
size: -
V: TRBV14
DNA: TGTGCCAGCAGCCAAGACGGCAGGGGGCGACGCAATGAGCAGTTCTTC
CDR3: CASSQDGRGRRNEQFF

J: TRBJ1-2
D: TRBD1
size: -
V: TRBV19
DNA: TGTGCCAGTAGTATAGTTGGGTCGGGACAGGAGTATGGCTACACCTTC
CDR3: CASSIVGSGQEYGYTF

J: TRBJ2-7
D: TRBD1
size: -
V: TRBV11-2
DNA: TGTGCCAGCACACCCAGGGGGCCGGCCTACGAGCAGTACTTC
CDR3: CASTPRGPAYEQYF

J: TRBJ2-1
D: -
size: -
V: TRBV30
DNA: TGTGCCTGCACTTTATCCCATGAGCAGTTCTTC
CDR3: CACTLSHEQFF

J: TRBJ2-3
D: -
size: -
V: TRBV19
DNA: TGTGCCAGTAGTACCAGTTATAGCACAGATACGCAGTATTTT
CDR3: CASSTSYSTDTQYF

J: TRBJ1-5
D: -
size: -
V: TRBV19
DNA: TGTGCCAGTAGTACACCTCAGGGGAGTCAGCCCCAGCATTTT
CDR3: CASSTPQGSQPQHF

J: TRBJ2-6
D: TRBD1
size: -
V: TRBV19
DNA: TGTGCCAGTAGTATGGGACAGGGGGCGCCTGGGGCCAACGTCCTGACTTTC
CDR3: CASSMGQGAPGANVLTF

J: TRBJ1-2
D: TRBD1
size: -
V: TRBV7-8
DNA: TGTGCCAGCAGCTTAGGGAAGGACAGGAGACGGCAAGCTAACTATGGCTACACCTTC
CDR3: CASSLGKDRRRQANYGYTF

J: TRBJ1-5
D: -
size: -
V: TRBV28
DNA: TGTGCCAGCCAGGTGGGCAATCAGCCCCAGCATTTT
CDR3: CASQVGNQPQHF

J: TRBJ1-5
D: -
size: -
V: TRBV19
DNA: TGTGCCAGTAGGCGAGCATATAGCAATCAGCCCCAGCATTTT
CDR3: CASRRAYSNQPQHF

J: TRBJ2-6
D: -
size: -
V: TRBV29-1
DNA: TGCAGCGTCCCGACAGGACCCAGCTCTGGGGCCAACGTCCTGACTTTC
CDR3: CSVPTGPSSGANVLTF

J: TRBJ2-7
D: TRBD1
size: -
V: TRBV7-6
DNA: TGTGCCAGCACCAACCCGGGGACAGGGGGCTACGAGCAGTACTTC
CDR3: CASTNPGTGGYEQYF

J: TRBJ1-5
D: -
size: -
V: TRBV7-2
DNA: TGTGCCAGCAGCTTAGCAGGGGCTCCTAGCAATCAGCCCCAGCATTTT
CDR3: CASSLAGAPSNQPQHF

J: TRBJ1-2
D: -
size: -
V: TRBV28
DNA: TGTGCCAGCAGTTTAGGCTCCCGGGGGGATGCCTATGGCTACACCTTC
CDR3: CASSLGSRGDAYGYTF

J: TRBJ2-1
D: -
size: -
V: TRBV7-6
DNA: TGTGCCAGCAGCGGAGCTAGTGACTACAATGAGCAGTTCTTC
CDR3: CASSGASDYNEQFF

J: TRBJ1-2
D: -
size: -
V: TRBV19
DNA: TGTGCCAGTAGTATGAGGGCCATTGGCGGCGGCTACACCTTC
CDR3: CASSMRAIGGGYTF

J: TRBJ1-1
D: TRBD1
size: many
V: TRBV11-2
DNA: TGTGCCAGCAGCTCGGACAGGGTTAAAGCTTTCTTT
CDR3: CASSSDRVKAFF

J: TRBJ2-7
D: -
size: -
V: TRBV28
DNA: TGTGCCAGCAGTTTGTCAGGGATAGTCTACGAGCAGTACTTC
CDR3: CASSLSGIVYEQYF

J: TRBJ1-1
D: TRBD1
size: -
V: TRBV4-3
DNA: TGCGCCAGCAGCCCGTACGGACAGGGCGAGCTCTCCAACACTGAAGCTTTCTTT
CDR3: CASSPYGQGELSNTEAFF

J: TRBJ2-2
D: -
size: -
V: TRBV2
DNA: TGTGCCAGCAGTATGACCGGACAGTCCGGGGAGCTGTTTTTT
CDR3: CASSMTGQSGELFF

J: TRBJ2-5
D: -
size: -
V: TRBV5-1
DNA: TGCGCCAGCAGCCCGGGGCTCATTTCTACTTCGGGGGCCCAGTACTTC
CDR3: CASSPGLISTSGAQYF

J: TRBJ2-1
D: TRBD2
size: few
V: TRBV5-1
DNA: TGCGCCAGCAGCTTTCAAACCGCAAGCGGGGCCTACAATGAGCAGTTCTTC
CDR3: CASSFQTASGAYNEQFF

J: TRBJ2-3
D: -
size: -
V: TRBV14
DNA: TGTGCCAGCAGCCAAGATCCTTCGGTCCGAGATACGCAGTATTTT
CDR3: CASSQDPSVRDTQYF

J: TRBJ2-7
D: TRBD2
size: once
V: TRBV7-2
DNA: TGTGCCAGCAGCTCCCCTTCCGACGGGGGGGGATTCTACGAGCAGTACTTC
CDR3: CASSSPSDGGGFYEQYF

J: TRBJ1-2
D: -
size: -
V: TRBV30
DNA: TGTGCCTGGACCGAGGGGAGGGACTTCTATGGCTACACCTTC
CDR3: CAWTEGRDFYGYTF

J: TRBJ2-1
D: -
size: -
V: TRBV11-2
DNA: TGTGCCAGCAGCTTAAAAGTAGCGGAGGCCTACAATGAGCAGTTCTTC
CDR3: CASSLKVAEAYNEQFF

J: TRBJ2-6
D: TRBD1
size: -
V: TRBV28
DNA: TGTGCCAGCAGTTTAGGGACAGGGTACACTGGGGCCAACGTCCTGACTTTC
CDR3: CASSLGTGYTGANVLTF

J: TRBJ1-2
D: TRBD1
size: -
V: TRBV6-6
DNA: TGTGCCAGCAACCACCAGGGGGATAACTATGGCTACACCTTC
CDR3: CASNHQGDNYGYTF